This T cell receptor (beta chain) was sequenced in a study of cytomegalovirus exposure and HLA in healthy donors. Study results and limitations: Later analysis demonstrated an association between a missense DCLRE1C variant and TCR beta V- and J-gene trimming. In all likelihood, a cluster of highly shared sequence variants was a sequencing artifact.

Amplification used 60 Vbeta primers and 13 Jbeta primers. Data came from immunoSEQ multiplex PCR; TCRdb stores just in-frame clones and leaves some out. The sample consists of 200,000 or so clones, approximately 87% of them appearing once. With respect to this clone: The target antigen is unknown.

What was sequenced was PBMCs. The clonotype comes from a human donor in good health.

The CDR3 spells CAWSNNVHKLFF. The DNA of the CDR3 is TGTGCCTGGAGTAACAACGTACATAAACTGTTTTTT. The chain carries TRBV30 and TRBJ1-4; D is uncertain. V was shortened by 2 bases and J by 11 bases, with 12 bases between the two germline ends. Germline assignment: CDR1 GTSNPN and CDR2 SVGIG (reference sequence). There are 12 residues in the CDR3.